This TCR beta chain was captured by sequencing in a study of cytomegalovirus exposure and HLA in healthy donors. Looking at the study overall: When fewer than 400 donors were genotyped, about 86% of them were found to fall in the Caucasian-associated ancestry cluster. Notes on the study in general: Earlier analysis yielded a pattern in which most TCR beta V segments were productive about 87% or about 30% of the time. A later analysis by the authors found several of the most significant clusters apparently linked to common viral pathogens.

CDR3 length: 15 residues. Germline V gene sequence: CDR1 SEHNR, CDR2 FQNEAQ (reference sequence). Germline trimming cut 5 bases from V and 1 base from J; bases unmatched to any gene: 4. This clone has more than one count but fewer than ten. Its antigen is undetermined. The primer mix had 60 Vbeta and 13 Jbeta primers. Assay used: immunoSEQ multiplex PCR; TCRdb lists only in-frame clones, some missing. The sample shows some 110,000 clones, about three quarters of them seen only once. This TCR came from a woman in her thirties or forties in good health and CMV-seropositive. Sequenced material: PBMCs. The rearrangement joins TRBV7-9 to TRBJ1-1; 10 bases are shared with TRBD1. The CDR3 coding sequence is TGTGCCAGCAGCCAGGGACAGGGGCCGAACACTGAAGCTTTCTTT. The encoded protein is CASSQGQGPNTEAFF. Variable domain in full (rest from reference TRBV7-9 and TRBJ1-1): DTGVSQNPRHKITKRGQNVTFRCDPISEHNRLYWYRQTLGQGPEFLTYFQNEAQLEKSRLLSDRFSAERPKGSFSTLEIQRTEQGDSAMYLCASSQGQGPNTEAFFGQGTRLTVV.